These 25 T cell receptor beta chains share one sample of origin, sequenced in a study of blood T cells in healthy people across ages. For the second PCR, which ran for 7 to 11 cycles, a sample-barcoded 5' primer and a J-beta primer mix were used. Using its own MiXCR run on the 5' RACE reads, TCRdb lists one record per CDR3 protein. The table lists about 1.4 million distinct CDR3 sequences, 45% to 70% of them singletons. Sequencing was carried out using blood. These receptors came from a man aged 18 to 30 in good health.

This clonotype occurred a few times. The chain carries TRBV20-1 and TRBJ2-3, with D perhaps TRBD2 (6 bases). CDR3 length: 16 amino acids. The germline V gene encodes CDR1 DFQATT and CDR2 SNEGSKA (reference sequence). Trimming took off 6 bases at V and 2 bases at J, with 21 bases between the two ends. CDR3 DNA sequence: TGCAGTGCCAACCCGGCTAGCGTCGCGCTCACAGATACGCAGTATTTT. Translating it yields CSANPASVALTDTQYF.

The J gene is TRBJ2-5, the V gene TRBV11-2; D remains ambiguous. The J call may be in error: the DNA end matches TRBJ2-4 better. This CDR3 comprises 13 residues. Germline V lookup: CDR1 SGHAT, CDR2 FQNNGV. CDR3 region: CASSLADDYIQYF. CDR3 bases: TGTGCCAGCAGCTTAGCCGACGACTACATTCAGTACTTC.

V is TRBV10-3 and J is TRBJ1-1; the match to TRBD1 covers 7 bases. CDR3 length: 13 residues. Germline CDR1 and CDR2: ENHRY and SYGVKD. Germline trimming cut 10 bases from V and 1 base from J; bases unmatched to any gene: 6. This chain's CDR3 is CATGRQGNTEAFF. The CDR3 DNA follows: TGTGCCACAGGAAGACAGGGGAACACTGAAGCTTTCTTT.

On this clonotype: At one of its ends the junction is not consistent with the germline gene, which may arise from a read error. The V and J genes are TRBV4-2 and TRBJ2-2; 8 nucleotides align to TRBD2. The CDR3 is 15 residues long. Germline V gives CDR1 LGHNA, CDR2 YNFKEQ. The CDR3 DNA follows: TGTACCAGCAGCCAACAATCTAGCGGGCACGGGGAGCTGTTTTTT. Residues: CTSSQQSSGHGELFF.

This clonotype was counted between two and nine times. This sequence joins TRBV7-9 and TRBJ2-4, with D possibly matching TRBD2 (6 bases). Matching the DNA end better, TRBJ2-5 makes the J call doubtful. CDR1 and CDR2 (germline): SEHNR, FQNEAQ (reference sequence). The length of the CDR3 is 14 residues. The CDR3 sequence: CASSLGTSTETQYF. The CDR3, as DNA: TGTGCCAGCAGCCTCGGGACTTCGACCGAGACCCAGTACTTC.

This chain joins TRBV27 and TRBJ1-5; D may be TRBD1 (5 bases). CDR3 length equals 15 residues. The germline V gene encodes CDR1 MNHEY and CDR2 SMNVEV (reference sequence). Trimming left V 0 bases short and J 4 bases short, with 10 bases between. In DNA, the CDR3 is TGTGCCAGCAGTTTATCTGGGGGGATTAATCAGCCCCAGCATTTT. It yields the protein CASSLSGGINQPQHF.

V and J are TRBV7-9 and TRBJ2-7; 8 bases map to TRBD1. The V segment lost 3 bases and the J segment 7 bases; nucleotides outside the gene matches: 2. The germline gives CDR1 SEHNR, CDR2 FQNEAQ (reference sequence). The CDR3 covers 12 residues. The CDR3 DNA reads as TGTGCCAGCAGCTTCGGGGACAGGGAGCAGTACTTC. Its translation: CASSFGDREQYF. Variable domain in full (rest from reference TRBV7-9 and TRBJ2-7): DTGVSQNPRHKITKRGQNVTFRCDPISEHNRLYWYRQTLGQGPEFLTYFQNEAQLEKSRLLSDRFSAERPKGSFSTLEIQRTEQGDSAMYLCASSFGDREQYFGPGTRLTVT.

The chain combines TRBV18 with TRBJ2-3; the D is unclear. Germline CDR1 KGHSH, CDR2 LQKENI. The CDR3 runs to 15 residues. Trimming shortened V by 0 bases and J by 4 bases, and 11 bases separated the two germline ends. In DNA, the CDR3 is TGTGCCAGCTCACCACCGGATGTGTCCGCAGATACGCAGTATTTT. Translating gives CASSPPDVSADTQYF. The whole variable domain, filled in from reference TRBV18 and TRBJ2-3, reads NAGVMQNPRHLVRRRGQEARLRCSPMKGHSHVYWYRQLPEEGLKFMVYLQKENIIDESGMPKERFSAEFPKEGPSILRIQQVVRGDSAAYFCASSPPDVSADTQYFGPGTRLTVL.

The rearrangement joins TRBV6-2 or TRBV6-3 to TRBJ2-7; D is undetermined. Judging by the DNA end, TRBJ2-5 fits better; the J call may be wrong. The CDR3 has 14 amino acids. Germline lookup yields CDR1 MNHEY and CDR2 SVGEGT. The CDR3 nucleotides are TGTGCCAGCAGTTACTCGATGGGCCAAGAGACCCAGTACTTC. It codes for CASSYSMGQETQYF.

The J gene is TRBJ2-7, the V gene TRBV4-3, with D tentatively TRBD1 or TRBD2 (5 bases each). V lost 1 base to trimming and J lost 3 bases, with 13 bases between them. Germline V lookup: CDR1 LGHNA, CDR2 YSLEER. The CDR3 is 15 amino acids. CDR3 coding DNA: TGCGCCAGCAGCCAAGCAGAGGGGTGGGGCTACGAGCAGTACTTC. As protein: CASSQAEGWGYEQYF.

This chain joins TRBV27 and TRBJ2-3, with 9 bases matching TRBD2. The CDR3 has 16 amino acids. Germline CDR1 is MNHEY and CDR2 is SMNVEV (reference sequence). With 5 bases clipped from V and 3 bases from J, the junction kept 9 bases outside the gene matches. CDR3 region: CASSPSTSGDTDTQYF. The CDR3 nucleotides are TGTGCCAGCAGTCCGTCGACTAGCGGAGATACAGATACGCAGTATTTT.

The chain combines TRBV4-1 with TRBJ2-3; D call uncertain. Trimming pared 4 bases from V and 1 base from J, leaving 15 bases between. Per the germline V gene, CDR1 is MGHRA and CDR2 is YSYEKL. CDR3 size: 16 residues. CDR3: CASSRERGYGTDTQYF. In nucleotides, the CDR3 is TGCGCCAGCAGCCGAGAACGAGGATATGGCACAGATACGCAGTATTTT.

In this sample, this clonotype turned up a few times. This chain's CDR3 is CASGRVTSYNEQFF. The CDR3 nucleotides read TGTGCCAGCGGGCGGGTCACTTCCTACAATGAGCAGTTCTTC. V and J are TRBV9 and TRBJ2-1, with D possibly TRBD2 on 5 matching bases. V was cut by 7 bases and J by 1 base, with 12 bases left in between. CDR3 length: 14 amino acids. CDR1 and CDR2 from the germline V gene are SGDLS and YYNGEE.

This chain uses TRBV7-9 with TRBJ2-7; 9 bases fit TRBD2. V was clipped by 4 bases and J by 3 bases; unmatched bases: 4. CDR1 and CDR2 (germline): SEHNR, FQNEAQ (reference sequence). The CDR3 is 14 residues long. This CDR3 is CASSSPLAGYEQYF. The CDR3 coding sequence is TGTGCCAGCAGCTCGCCACTAGCGGGCTACGAGCAGTACTTC.

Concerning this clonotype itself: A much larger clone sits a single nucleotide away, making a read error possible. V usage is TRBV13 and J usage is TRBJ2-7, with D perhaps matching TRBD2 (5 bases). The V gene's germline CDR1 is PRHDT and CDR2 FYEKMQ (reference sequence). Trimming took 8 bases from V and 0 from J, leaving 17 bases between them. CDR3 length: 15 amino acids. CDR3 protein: CASGSDVGSSYEQYF. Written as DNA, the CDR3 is TGTGCCAGCGGCTCGGATGTAGGGAGCTCCTACGAGCAGTACTTC. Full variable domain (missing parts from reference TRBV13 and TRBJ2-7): AAGVIQSPRHLIKEKRETATLKCYPIPRHDTVYWYQQGPGQDPQFLISFYEKMQSDKGSIPDRFSAQQFSDYHSELNMSSLELGDSALYFCASGSDVGSSYEQYFGPGTRLTVT.

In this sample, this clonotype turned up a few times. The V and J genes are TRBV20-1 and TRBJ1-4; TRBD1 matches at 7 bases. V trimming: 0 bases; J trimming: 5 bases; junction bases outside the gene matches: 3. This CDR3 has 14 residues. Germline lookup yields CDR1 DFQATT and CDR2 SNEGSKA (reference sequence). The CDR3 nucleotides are TGCAGTGCTAGAGACGGGACAGTAAATGAAAAACTGTTTTTT. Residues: CSARDGTVNEKLFF.

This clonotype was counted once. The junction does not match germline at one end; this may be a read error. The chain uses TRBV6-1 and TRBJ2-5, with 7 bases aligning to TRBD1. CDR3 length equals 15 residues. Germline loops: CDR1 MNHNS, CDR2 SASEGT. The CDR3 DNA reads TGTGCCAGCAGTCAACTTACAGGGGCCCAAGAGGCCCAGTACTTC. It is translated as CASSQLTGAQEAQYF.

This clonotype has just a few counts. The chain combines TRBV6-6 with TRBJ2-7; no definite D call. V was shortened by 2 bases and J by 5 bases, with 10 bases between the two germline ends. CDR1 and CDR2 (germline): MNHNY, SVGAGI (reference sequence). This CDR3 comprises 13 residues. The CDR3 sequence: CASSYDQQNEQYF. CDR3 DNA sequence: TGTGCCAGCAGTTACGATCAGCAAAACGAGCAGTACTTC.

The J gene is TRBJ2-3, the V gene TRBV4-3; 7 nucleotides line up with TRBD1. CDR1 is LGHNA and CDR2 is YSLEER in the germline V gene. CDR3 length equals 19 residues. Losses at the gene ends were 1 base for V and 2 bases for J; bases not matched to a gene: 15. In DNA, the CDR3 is TGCGCCAGCAGCCAAGGATTCGGTTATCAGGGACAGAACACAGATACGCAGTATTTT. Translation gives CASSQGFGYQGQNTDTQYF.

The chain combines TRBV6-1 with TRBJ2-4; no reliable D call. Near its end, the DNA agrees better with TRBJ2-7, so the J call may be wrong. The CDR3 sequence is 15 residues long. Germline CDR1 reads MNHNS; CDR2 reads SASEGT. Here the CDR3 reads CASSEAHGSRYEQYF. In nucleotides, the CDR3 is TGTGCCAGCAGTGAAGCGCACGGATCCCGCTACGAGCAGTACTTC.

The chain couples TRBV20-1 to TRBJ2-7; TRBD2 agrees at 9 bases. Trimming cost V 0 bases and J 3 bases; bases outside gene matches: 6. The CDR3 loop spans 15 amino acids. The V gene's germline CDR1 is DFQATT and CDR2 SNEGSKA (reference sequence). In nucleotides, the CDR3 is TGCAGTGCTAGAGATATAAGACTAGCGGACTACGAGCAGTACTTC. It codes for CSARDIRLADYEQYF.

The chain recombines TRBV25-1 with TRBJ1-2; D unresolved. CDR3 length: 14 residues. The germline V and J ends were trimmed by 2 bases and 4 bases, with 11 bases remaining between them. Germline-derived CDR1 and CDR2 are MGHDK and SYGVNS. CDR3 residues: CASSEHSTAYGYTF. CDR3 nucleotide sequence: TGTGCCAGCAGTGAACACAGCACTGCCTATGGCTACACCTTC.

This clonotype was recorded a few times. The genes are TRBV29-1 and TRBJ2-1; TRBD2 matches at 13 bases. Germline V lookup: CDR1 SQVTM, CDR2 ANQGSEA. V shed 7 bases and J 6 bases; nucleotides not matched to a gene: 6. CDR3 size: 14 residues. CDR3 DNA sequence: TGCAGCGGCGCCGGGACTAGCGGGACCAATGAGCAGTTCTTC. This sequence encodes CSGAGTSGTNEQFF.

The DNA of the CDR3 is TGTGCCAGCAGCTATACTAGCGGGAGGGCCCCTTACGAGCAGTACTTC. Amino acid sequence: CASSYTSGRAPYEQYF. The rearrangement links TRBV7-2 to TRBJ2-7; 13 positions agree with TRBD2. The CDR3 covers 16 residues. CDR1 is SGHTA, CDR2 FQGNSA, per germline. V was clipped by 4 bases and J by 4 bases; unmatched bases: 7.

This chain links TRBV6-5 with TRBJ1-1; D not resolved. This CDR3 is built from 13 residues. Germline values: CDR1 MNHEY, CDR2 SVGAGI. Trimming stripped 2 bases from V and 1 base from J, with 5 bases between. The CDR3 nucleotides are TGTGCCAGCAGTTACGTACAGAACACTGAAGCTTTCTTT. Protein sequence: CASSYVQNTEAFF.